This T cell receptor beta chain was obtained from a study of tumor-infiltrating lymphocytes in oesophageal squamous cell carcinoma. This CDR3 contains 14 residues. Per the germline V gene, CDR1 is SGHVS and CDR2 is FNYEAQ. Comments on this clonotype: One end of the junction does not line up with germline, which may come from a read error.

TCRdb independently ran MiXCR on the PCR reads; one entry per CDR3 protein. The repertoire includes some 12,000 distinct CDR3 sequences, 50% to 60% of them detected once, and around 26% sits in the top ten. The sequence derives from a male donor with esophageal squamous cell carcinoma. V and J are TRBV7-6 and TRBJ2-5; 7 bases match TRBD1. The sequenced sample was esophageal tumor tissue. The CDR3: CASSFGTAQETQYF. The CDR3 DNA is TGTGCTAGCAGCTTCGGGACAGCCCAAGAGACCCAGTACTTC.